This entry concerns a single T cell receptor beta chain. This CDR3 contains 16 residues. V trimming: 3 bases; J trimming: 4 bases; junction bases outside the gene matches: 6. Germline V CDR1 and CDR2: KGHSH, LQKENI. The data are from a study of shared T cell receptors in the human thymus. Profiled with immunoSEQ multiplex PCR; TCRdb holds only in-frame clones, not every one. Among more than 300,000 clones listed, 85% to 95% were seen once. Input material: thymocytes. The chain carries TRBV18 and TRBJ2-3; 11 bases map to TRBD2. This sequence was found in a human donor. Here the CDR3 reads CASSPGTSGIPDTQYF. In DNA, the CDR3 is TGTGCCAGCTCACCCGGGACTAGCGGTATCCCAGATACGCAGTATTTT.